The clone carrying this T cell receptor beta chain was picked up many times. Its cognate antigen is unknown. Germline V gene lookup returns CDR1 SEHNR and CDR2 FQNEAQ (reference sequence). V was shortened by 3 bases and J by 3 bases, with 9 bases between the two germline ends. The CDR3 is 14 residues long. The record originates from a study of metastatic and nonmetastatic thyroid tumors. Study-level background: Across blood and tumor or nodule tissue, repertoires from malignant and benign thyroid patients were compared with one another. Study-wide results and limits: In blood and tumor, TCR beta diversity was reportedly significantly higher in malignant thyroid tumors than in benign nodules.

Treatment of any kind had been given to no patient before thyroid surgery. In the original processing: Clinicopathological groups supplied CDR3 differences that were used to build a distant-metastasis classifier for papillary thyroid cancer. TCRdb reassembled clones from the PCR reads with MiXCR. It is TCRdb's table, rather than the study itself, that gives the V and J calls and clone size. This sample has tens of thousands of clones, with roughly 30% found just once. This TCR came from a female donor with papillary thyroid cancer or a benign thyroid nodule (not recorded which). Some clones in this sample may be carry-over from other donors' samples. The specimen sequenced was blood. The chain carries TRBV7-9 and TRBJ1-5; D is ambiguous. DNA of the CDR3: TGTGCCAGCAGCTTCTCCGGGAACAATCAGCCCCAGCATTTT. It is translated as CASSFSGNNQPQHF.